This T cell receptor (beta chain) was sequenced during a study of prognosis after radiotherapy for stage I lung cancer. This clonotype was counted at least ten times. Amplification of the TCR beta CDR3 (from genomic DNA) was done by two-round multiplex PCR. First-round PCR used primers specific to each TRBV and TRBJ gene. TCRdb analysed the multiplex PCR reads with MiXCR anew, one entry per CDR3 protein. Seen here are some 60,000 distinct CDR3 sequences, about 26% observed once, and the top ten hold 7.5%. This sequence originates from a donor aged 50 or older with non-small cell lung cancer. The material was PBMCs, obtained before or after stereotactic body radiation therapy (not recorded which).

CDR3 DNA sequence: TGTGCCATCAGTGGGAGGGGGTCGTACACCGGGGAGCTGTTTTTT. Its translation is CAISGRGSYTGELFF. V usage is TRBV10-3 and J usage is TRBJ2-2, with D perhaps assigned TRBD1 or TRBD2 (6 bases each). Trimming took off 4 bases at V and 3 bases at J, with 12 bases between the two ends. The CDR3 runs to 15 residues. CDR1 and CDR2 from the germline V gene are ENHRY and SYGVKD.